This T cell receptor (beta chain) was sequenced during a study of beta chain features in type 1 diabetes. Purity exceeding 98% was reached by all sorted populations. Findings and caveats of the study: Shorter TCRB CDR3s, moderately but significantly so, were found in Type 1 diabetes patients in all four CD4+ subsets.

Every bit of the isolated RNA underwent reverse transcription, so sequencing read expressed TCRB transcripts. Some clones are missing from TCRdb's copy, which holds only in-frame ones; the method was immunoSEQ multiplex PCR. Of around 600,000 clones listed, around 12% are singletons. In the case of this clone: Its antigen is unknown.

The CDR3 is made up of 17 amino acids. V gave up 1 base and J gave up 0 bases, with 14 bases separating them. Germline CDR1 and CDR2: SGHDT and YYEEEE. The TCR originated in a man aged 30 to 45 with type 1 diabetes. The specimen was naive CD4+ T cells from blood. The chain has TRBV5-6 and TRBJ1-5; unclear D gene. CDR3 coding DNA: TGTGCCAGCAGCTTGTCTCTATTCGGGCTTAGCAATCAGCCCCAGCATTTT. It codes for CASSLSLFGLSNQPQHF.